This T cell receptor beta chain appears in the sequencing data of a study of cytomegalovirus exposure and HLA in healthy donors. Study findings and constraints: Beyond CMV serostatus, there was no information to go on about immune exposure. Later analysis suggested links between common viral pathogens and several top significant clusters. Sequences of the TCR beta chain were said to predict the HLA-A and HLA-B alleles of most subjects accurately.

On this clone: Its antigen is not identified.

A multiplex PCR was run with 60 Vbeta primers and 13 Jbeta primers. Sequencing used immunoSEQ multiplex PCR; TCRdb keeps in-frame clones, though not all of them. Of 180,000 or so clones listed, around four fifths are singletons. The germline V gene has CDR1 SGHRS and CDR2 YFSETQ. V shed 4 bases and J shed 3 bases, with 13 bases lying between them. The CDR3 length is 14 residues. This TCR was sampled from a woman aged 30 to 39 in good health and CMV-seronegative. Sequences were obtained from PBMCs. The V and J genes are TRBV5-1 and TRBJ1-1; D ambiguous. The CDR3 protein is CASSAFPGDTEAFF. CDR3 DNA: TGCGCCAGCAGCGCCTTCCCCGGGGACACTGAAGCTTTCTTT.